The 32 T cell receptor beta chains presented below share a single source sample, sequenced in a study of shared clonotypes between healthy human individuals. Using immunoSEQ multiplex PCR, the repertoire was profiled, and TCRdb retains in-frame clones only, with some absent. This sample has about 1.1 million clones, with roughly 74% found just once. Sequencing input: memory CD4+ T cells from PBMCs. The subset here: CD45RA-negative fraction. The source of these receptors is a man younger than 30 in good health. Some clones in this sample may be carry-over from other donors' samples.

Of note for this clone: Other nucleotide sequences from this sample produce the same CDR3. The J gene is TRBJ1-1, the V gene TRBV7-3, with 8 bases that match TRBD1. The germline gives CDR1 SGHTA, CDR2 FQGTGA. V was pared by 5 bases and J by 4 bases, with 3 bases of the junction left unmatched. The CDR3 is made up of 13 amino acids. The CDR3 spells CASSLTGGTEAFF. In nucleotides, the CDR3 is TGTGCCAGCAGCCTCACAGGGGGCACTGAAGCTTTCTTT.

This chain connects TRBV7-2 to TRBJ2-1, with a tentative D call TRBD2 (6 bases). Trimming left V 2 bases short and J 8 bases short, with 16 bases between. Germline V gene lookup returns CDR1 SGHTA and CDR2 FQGNSA. The CDR3 has 15 amino acids. This CDR3 is CASSLRAGYEDEQFF. The CDR3 DNA reads as TGTGCCAGCAGCTTAAGGGCGGGGTATGAAGATGAGCAGTTCTTC.

J is TRBJ2-1 and V is TRBV29-1; 14 nucleotides agree with TRBD2. The germline V gene has CDR1 SQVTM and CDR2 ANQGSEA. Trimming at V came to 1 base and at J to 7 bases, leaving 9 bases not matched to a gene. The CDR3 is 17 residues long. The chain's CDR3 is CSVEGGGLAGVPNEQFF. Written as DNA, the CDR3 is TGCAGCGTTGAAGGGGGGGGACTAGCGGGAGTCCCGAATGAGCAGTTCTTC.

V usage is TRBV4-1 and J usage is TRBJ1-2; D is ambiguous. The V end lost 4 bases, the J end lost 0 bases, and 15 bases lay between the germline ends. Germline assignment: CDR1 MGHRA and CDR2 YSYEKL. The CDR3 contains 16 residues. This CDR3 reads CASSRPQAGANYGYTF. The DNA of the CDR3 is TGCGCCAGCAGCCGCCCTCAGGCAGGCGCTAACTATGGCTACACCTTC.

With respect to this clone: It is likely a read error: a sequence one base away is far more abundant. Other nucleotide sequences from this sample produce the same CDR3. The gene calls are TRBV28 and TRBJ2-6, with D possibly being TRBD1 (5 bases). CDR1 MDHEN and CDR2 SYDVKM come from the germline V gene. The CDR3 is 15 residues long. The CDR3, as DNA: TGTGCCAGCAGTTTTGAGCATTCTGGGGCCAACGTCCTGACCTTC. This sequence encodes CASSFEHSGANVLTF.

The chain is built from TRBV13 and TRBJ2-7; 10 positions agree with TRBD1. Trimming cost V 6 bases and J 1 base; bases outside gene matches: 15. Germline assignment: CDR1 PRHDT and CDR2 FYEKMQ (reference sequence). This CDR3 is 18 amino acids long. In nucleotides, the CDR3 is TGTGCCAGCAGTGACGACCGGGACAGGGGTGATCTGTCCTACGAGCAGTACTTC. Amino acid sequence: CASSDDRDRGDLSYEQYF. Full variable domain (missing parts from reference TRBV13 and TRBJ2-7): AAGVIQSPRHLIKEKRETATLKCYPIPRHDTVYWYQQGPGQDPQFLISFYEKMQSDKGSIPDRFSAQQFSDYHSELNMSSLELGDSALYFCASSDDRDRGDLSYEQYFGPGTRLTVT.

This chain links TRBV5-1 with TRBJ1-2, with D unresolved. CDR1 and CDR2 (germline): SGHRS, YFSETQ. The CDR3 length is 14 residues. V gave up 3 bases and J gave up 4 bases, with 13 bases separating them. CDR3 in amino acids: CASSSGAASYGYTF. The CDR3 nucleotides are TGCGCCAGCAGCTCGGGAGCGGCATCCTATGGCTACACCTTC.

DNA of the CDR3: TGTGCCAGTAGTATGGGCGCGGATACGCAGTATTTT. Protein sequence: CASSMGADTQYF. The rearrangement uses TRBV19 and TRBJ2-3; D call uncertain. V dropped 3 bases and J dropped 6 bases, with 7 bases sitting between them. CDR3 length: 12 amino acids. Germline loops: CDR1 LNHDA, CDR2 SQIVND (reference sequence).

The chain recombines TRBV28 with TRBJ1-2; D gene unclear. Trimming removed 6 bases from V and 1 base from J, with 9 bases in between. The CDR3 runs 13 residues. From germline, CDR1 is MDHEN and CDR2 SYDVKM. Here the CDR3 DNA reads TGTGCCAGCAGCCCGGACTTTAACTATGGCTACACCTTC. Protein: CASSPDFNYGYTF.

The chain combines TRBV7-3 with TRBJ2-2, with 10 positions matching TRBD1. V was pared by 5 bases and J by 6 bases, with 6 bases of the junction left unmatched. The CDR3 length is 15 residues. Per the germline V gene, CDR1 is SGHTA and CDR2 is FQGTGA. CDR3 bases: TGTGCCAGCAGCAGCCAAGGGACAGGGGCCGGGGAGCTGTTTTTT. It is translated as CASSSQGTGAGELFF. The variable domain in full, with the rest retrieved from reference TRBV7-3 and TRBJ2-2, is GAGVSQTPSNKVTEKGKYVELRCDPISGHTALYWYRQSLGQGPEFLIYFQGTGAADDSGLPNDRFFAVRPEGSVSTLKIQRTERGDSAVYLCASSSQGTGAGELFFGEGSRLTVL.

Concerning this clone: A read error may be the cause here, since a much bigger clone is one base away. The gene calls are TRBV30 and TRBJ2-5, with D unresolved. Germline V CDR1 and CDR2: GTSNPN, SVGIG (reference sequence). This CDR3 has 12 residues. The CDR3 here is CAWSVQQETQHF. CDR3 in DNA: TGTGCCTGGAGTGTACAGCAAGAGACCCAGCACTTC.

Only a few counts were recorded for this clone. The chain uses TRBV6-5 and TRBJ1-2; the D is unclear. The V end lost 0 bases, the J end lost 8 bases, and 16 bases lay between the germline ends. The CDR3 extends over 15 amino acids. The germline V gene has CDR1 MNHEY and CDR2 SVGAGI. The CDR3 region has the DNA TGTGCCAGCAGTTACTCGACTGGCTCAACCTCAGGCTACACCTTC. The encoded protein is CASSYSTGSTSGYTF.

This chain joins TRBV6-1 and TRBJ2-5; tentative D call: TRBD1 (6 bases). The V end lost 8 bases, the J end lost 0 bases, and 10 bases lay between the germline ends. Germline CDR1 reads MNHNS; CDR2 reads SASEGT. The CDR3 loop spans 13 amino acids. CDR3 DNA sequence: TGTGCCAGCGGGACACCGTACCAAGAGACCCAGTACTTC. Translated: CASGTPYQETQYF.

The chain has TRBV27 and TRBJ1-1; D is unclear. Germline CDR1 and CDR2: MNHEY and SMNVEV (reference sequence). The V end lost 6 bases, the J end lost 0 bases, and 8 bases lay between the germline ends. The CDR3 extends over 13 amino acids. DNA for the CDR3: TGTGCCAGCAGCCGCTACATGAACACTGAAGCTTTCTTT. As protein: CASSRYMNTEAFF.

The chain recombines TRBV10-2 with TRBJ1-5; D may be TRBD1 (6 bases). The CDR3 extends over 13 amino acids. V lost 6 bases, J lost 4 bases, and 10 bases lay in between. In germline, CDR1 is WSHSY, CDR2 SAAADI. This chain's CDR3 is CASSVTGNQPQHF. The CDR3 DNA reads TGCGCCAGCAGCGTGACAGGTAATCAGCCCCAGCATTTT.

This clone was found once. The chain recombines TRBV28 with TRBJ2-7; D assignment may be TRBD1 or TRBD2 (5 bases each). Germline V CDR1 and CDR2: MDHEN, SYDVKM. Trimming shortened V by 5 bases and J by 1 base, and 15 bases separated the two germline ends. There are 15 residues in the CDR3. The CDR3 DNA sequence: TGTGCCAGCAGTCGGGGACGTCCCCTATCCTACGAGCAGTACTTC. This translates into CASSRGRPLSYEQYF.

This clone was picked up one time. The chain combines TRBV28 with TRBJ1-5, with a weak D call TRBD1 (5 bases). Germline-derived CDR1 and CDR2 are MDHEN and SYDVKM. With 10 bases removed from V and 0 bases from J, the gap between germline ends came to 16 bases. The CDR3 totals 15 residues. Written as DNA, the CDR3 is TGTGCCACGGGGGACTATACTAGTAGCAATCAGCCCCAGCATTTT. It is translated as CATGDYTSSNQPQHF.

The chain couples TRBV19 to TRBJ1-5, with 7 bases aligning to TRBD1. The germline V gene has CDR1 LNHDA and CDR2 SQIVND (reference sequence). V lost 6 bases and J lost 6; bases outside the gene matches: 11. The CDR3 extends over 15 amino acids. The CDR3 coding sequence is TGTGCCAGTAGCAACAGACAGGGAGTGTCTCAGCCCCAGCATTTT. Translating gives CASSNRQGVSQPQHF.

J is TRBJ1-1 and V is TRBV5-8; D remains unclear. CDR1 and CDR2 from the germline V gene are SGHTS and YDEGEE. This CDR3 region has 13 residues. V gave up 3 bases and J gave up 0 bases, with 6 bases separating them. The CDR3 sequence is CASSSLLNTEAFF. CDR3 coding DNA: TGTGCCAGCAGCTCGCTCTTGAACACTGAAGCTTTCTTT. Together with reference TRBV5-8 and TRBJ1-1, the CDR3 gives the full variable domain: EAGVTQSPTHLIKTRGQQATLRCSPISGHTSVYWYQQALGLGLQFLLWYDEGEERNRGNFPPRFSGRQFPNYSSELNVNALELEDSALYLCASSSLLNTEAFFGQGTRLTVV.

The chain couples TRBV27 to TRBJ2-7, with 11 positions matching TRBD2. With 4 bases clipped from V and 2 bases from J, the junction kept 7 bases outside the gene matches. This CDR3 has 16 residues. Germline assignment: CDR1 MNHEY and CDR2 SMNVEV (reference sequence). The CDR3 is CASSSRTSGHTYEQYF. In DNA, the CDR3 is TGTGCCAGCAGTTCGAGGACTAGCGGGCATACCTACGAGCAGTACTTC.

This chain connects TRBV12-5 to TRBJ2-3; maybe TRBD2 (6 bases). CDR1 is LGHNT and CDR2 is FRNRAP in the germline V gene. The CDR3 totals 15 residues. Trimming pared 6 bases from V and 4 bases from J, leaving 17 bases between. The CDR3 sequence: CASGGGQNNADTQYF. Here the CDR3 DNA reads TGTGCTAGTGGAGGAGGGCAGAATAACGCAGATACGCAGTATTTT.

This clone has just one count. This chain connects TRBV2 to TRBJ2-7; the match to TRBD1 covers 8 bases. CDR1 and CDR2 from the germline V gene are SNHLY and FYNNEI. The ends lost 2 bases at V and 2 bases at J; junction bases unmatched: 2. The CDR3 has 14 amino acids. The CDR3 coding sequence is TGTGCCAGCAGTGAAAGGACAGGGACCTACGAGCAGTACTTC. This sequence encodes CASSERTGTYEQYF.

The CDR3 reads CASRHRDRGTGGYNEQFF. The CDR3 DNA follows: TGTGCCAGCAGGCACCGGGACAGGGGAACTGGGGGCTACAATGAGCAGTTCTTC. The V call is TRBV27, the J call TRBJ2-1, with 10 bases identical to TRBD1. This CDR3 has 18 amino acids. Germline-derived CDR1 and CDR2 are MNHEY and SMNVEV (reference sequence). J was trimmed by 3 bases and V by 6 bases; bases with no gene match: 14.

CDR3: CASSSPVGDGILNTEAFF. The DNA of the CDR3 is TGTGCCAGCAGTTCTCCGGTGGGGGACGGAATACTGAACACTGAAGCTTTCTTT. The V gene is TRBV7-9, the J gene TRBJ1-1, with D maybe TRBD1 (5 bases). The germline V gene encodes CDR1 SEHNR and CDR2 FQNEAQ (reference sequence). Trimming removed 6 bases from V and 0 bases from J, with 23 bases in between. The CDR3 has 18 residues.

A single count supports this clone. The chain has TRBV7-8 and TRBJ2-2; perhaps TRBD1 as D (6 bases). Germline V CDR1 and CDR2: SGHVS, FQNEAQ. The CDR3 has 16 amino acids. Trimming shortened V by 2 bases and J by 4 bases, and 14 bases separated the two germline ends. CDR3 sequence reads: CASSLNSRRGTGELFF. The CDR3 DNA is TGTGCCAGCAGCTTAAACTCCCGCAGGGGCACCGGGGAGCTGTTTTTT.

This chain joins TRBV2 and TRBJ2-7; weak D call: TRBD2 (6 bases). CDR3 size: 13 residues. Germline V lookup: CDR1 SNHLY, CDR2 FYNNEI. Trimming pared 11 bases from V and 3 bases from J, leaving 17 bases between. The chain's CDR3 is CAGGGDSHYEQYF. In DNA, the CDR3 is TGTGCCGGCGGCGGGGACTCCCACTACGAGCAGTACTTC. The entire variable domain, with the rest obtained from reference TRBV2 and TRBJ2-7, is as follows: EPEVTQTPSHQVTQMGQEVILRCVPISNHLYFYWYRQILGQKVEFLVSFYNNEISEKSEIFDDQFSVERPDGSNFTLKIRSTKLEDSAMYFCAGGGDSHYEQYFGPGTRLTVT.

The table lists this clone with many counts. The chain is built from TRBV7-9 and TRBJ1-2, with TRBD1 as a possible D gene (6 bases). CDR1 and CDR2 (germline): SEHNR, FQNEAQ (reference sequence). The CDR3 runs 12 residues. V was cut by 2 bases and J by 9 bases, with 10 bases left in between. As DNA, the CDR3 is TGTGCCAGCAGCTTACCAGGGGAGAGCTACACCTTC. This sequence encodes CASSLPGESYTF. The entire variable domain, with the rest obtained from reference TRBV7-9 and TRBJ1-2, is as follows: DTGVSQNPRHKITKRGQNVTFRCDPISEHNRLYWYRQTLGQGPEFLTYFQNEAQLEKSRLLSDRFSAERPKGSFSTLEIQRTEQGDSAMYLCASSLPGESYTFGSGTRLTVV.

The chain recombines TRBV18 with TRBJ2-2; 9 positions agree with TRBD2. The germline V gene encodes CDR1 KGHSH and CDR2 LQKENI. The CDR3 totals 16 residues. With 4 bases clipped from V and 7 bases from J, the junction kept 10 bases outside the gene matches. CDR3 in amino acids: CASSRGSSGISGELFF. The CDR3 bases are TGTGCCAGCTCACGAGGGTCTAGCGGGATCAGCGGGGAGCTGTTTTTT.

The genes are TRBV2 and TRBJ1-2; 10 nucleotides agree with TRBD1. Germline V lookup: CDR1 SNHLY, CDR2 FYNNEI. The J segment lost 6 bases and the V segment lost 4 bases, leaving 5 bases of the junction unmatched. The CDR3 totals 14 residues. The CDR3 spells CASSADRGQDGYTF. DNA for the CDR3: TGTGCCAGCAGTGCAGACAGGGGGCAGGATGGCTACACCTTC.

This clone was observed once. V and J are TRBV5-4 and TRBJ1-1; D is perhaps TRBD1 (6 bases). V lost 5 bases and J lost 5, with 16 bases in between. The CDR3 is 14 residues long. Germline V CDR1 and CDR2: SGHNT, YYREEE (reference sequence). This chain's CDR3 is CASSVNRELTEAFF. Written as DNA, the CDR3 is TGTGCCAGCAGTGTCAACAGGGAGTTGACTGAAGCTTTCTTT.

Regarding this clone: This may arise from a read error, as a much more abundant clone is one base away. Different DNA sequences within this sample yield the same CDR3. This chain uses TRBV6-5 with TRBJ1-6; weak D call: TRBD1 (5 bases). Germline V gives CDR1 MNHEY, CDR2 SVGAGI. The CDR3 totals 12 residues. The CDR3 loop is CASGAGYSPLHF. The DNA of the CDR3 is TGTGCCAGCGGGGCGGGGTATTCGCCCCTCCACTTT.

The gene calls are TRBV15 and TRBJ1-1, with D perhaps TRBD1 (5 bases). In germline, CDR1 is LNHNV, CDR2 YYDKDF (reference sequence). V lost 3 bases and J lost 7, with 15 bases in between. The CDR3 totals 14 residues. The CDR3 loop is CATSRLQGEDEAFF. The CDR3 DNA is TGTGCCACCAGCAGGCTCCAGGGAGAGGATGAAGCTTTCTTT.